The source of this T cell receptor beta chain is a study of post-analysis software for immune sequencing data. On this clonotype: Its antigen is unknown.

Tagging with unique molecular identifiers was a feature of the TCR beta cDNA libraries. TCRdb independently ran MiXCR on the PCR reads; one entry per CDR3 protein. The sample contains around 710,000 distinct CDR3 sequences, approximately 44% of which appear only once. This CDR3 has 15 residues. V shed 3 bases and J 6 bases; nucleotides not matched to a gene: 8. Per germline, CDR1 SGHDT and CDR2 YYEEEE. Findings of the study overall: Five or six TRBV segments, TRBV5-6, TRBV5-1 and TRBV20-1 among them, were found more frequent in patients than controls.

This receptor was taken from a girl aged 10 to 17 with multiple sclerosis. Material: blood. This chain connects TRBV5-6 to TRBJ1-4, with 7 bases that match TRBD1. DNA for the CDR3: TGTGCCAGCAGCTCTCCCCGACAGGGTGATGAAAAACTGTTTTTT. Translation gives CASSSPRQGDEKLFF.